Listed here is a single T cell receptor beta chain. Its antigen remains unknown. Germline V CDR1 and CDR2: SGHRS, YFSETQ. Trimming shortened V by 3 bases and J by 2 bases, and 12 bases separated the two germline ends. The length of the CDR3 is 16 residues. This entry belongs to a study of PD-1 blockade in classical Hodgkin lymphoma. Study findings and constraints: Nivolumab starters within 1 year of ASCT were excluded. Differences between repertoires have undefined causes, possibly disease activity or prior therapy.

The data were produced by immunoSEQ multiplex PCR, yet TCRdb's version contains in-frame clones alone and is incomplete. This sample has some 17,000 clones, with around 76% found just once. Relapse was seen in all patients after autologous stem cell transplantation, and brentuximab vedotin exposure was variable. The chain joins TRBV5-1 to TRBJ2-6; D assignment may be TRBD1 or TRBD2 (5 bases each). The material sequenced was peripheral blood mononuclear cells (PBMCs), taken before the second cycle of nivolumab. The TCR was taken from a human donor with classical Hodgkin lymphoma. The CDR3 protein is CASSSTGAAGANVLTF. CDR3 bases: TGCGCCAGCAGCTCAACCGGGGCAGCTGGGGCCAACGTCCTGACTTTC. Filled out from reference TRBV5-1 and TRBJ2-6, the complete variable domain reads KAGVTQTPRYLIKTRGQQVTLSCSPISGHRSVSWYQQTPGQGLQFLFEYFSETQRNKGNFPGRFSGRQFSNSRSEMNVSTLELGDSALYLCASSSTGAAGANVLTFGAGSRLTVL.